The clone carrying this T cell receptor (beta chain) was seen a handful of times. The data are from a study of cytomegalovirus exposure and HLA in healthy donors. The PCR employed 60 Vbeta primers together with 13 Jbeta primers. Using immunoSEQ multiplex PCR, the repertoire was profiled, and TCRdb retains in-frame clones only, with some absent. The sample consists of around 130,000 clones, around 78% of them appearing once. The CDR3 totals 12 residues. The ends lost 8 bases at V and 7 bases at J; junction bases unmatched: 5. Germline assignment: CDR1 MRHNA and CDR2 SNTAGT. The sequencing sample was made of PBMCs. The sequence was obtained from a woman aged 45 to 65 in good health and CMV-seronegative. The V call is TRBV6-4, the J call TRBJ1-1; 9 nucleotides line up with TRBD1. The CDR3 coding sequence is TGTGCCAGCCGGGACAGGGTTGGTGAAGCTTTCTTT. Translation gives CASRDRVGEAFF.